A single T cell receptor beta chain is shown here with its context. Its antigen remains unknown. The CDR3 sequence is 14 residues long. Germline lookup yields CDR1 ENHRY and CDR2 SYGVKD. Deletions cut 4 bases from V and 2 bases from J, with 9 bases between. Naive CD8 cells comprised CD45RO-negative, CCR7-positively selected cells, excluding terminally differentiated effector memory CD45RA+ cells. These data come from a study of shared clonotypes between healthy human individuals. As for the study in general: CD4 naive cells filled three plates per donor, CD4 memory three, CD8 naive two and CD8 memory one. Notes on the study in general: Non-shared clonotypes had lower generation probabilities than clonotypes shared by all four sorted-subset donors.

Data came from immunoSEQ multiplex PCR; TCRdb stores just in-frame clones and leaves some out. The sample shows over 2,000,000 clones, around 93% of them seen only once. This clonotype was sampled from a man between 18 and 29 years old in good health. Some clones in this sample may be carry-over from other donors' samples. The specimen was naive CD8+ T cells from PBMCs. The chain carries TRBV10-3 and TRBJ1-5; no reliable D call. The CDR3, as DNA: TGTGCCATCAGTGGAGCGCCGGGCAATCAGCCCCAGCATTTT. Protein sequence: CAISGAPGNQPQHF.